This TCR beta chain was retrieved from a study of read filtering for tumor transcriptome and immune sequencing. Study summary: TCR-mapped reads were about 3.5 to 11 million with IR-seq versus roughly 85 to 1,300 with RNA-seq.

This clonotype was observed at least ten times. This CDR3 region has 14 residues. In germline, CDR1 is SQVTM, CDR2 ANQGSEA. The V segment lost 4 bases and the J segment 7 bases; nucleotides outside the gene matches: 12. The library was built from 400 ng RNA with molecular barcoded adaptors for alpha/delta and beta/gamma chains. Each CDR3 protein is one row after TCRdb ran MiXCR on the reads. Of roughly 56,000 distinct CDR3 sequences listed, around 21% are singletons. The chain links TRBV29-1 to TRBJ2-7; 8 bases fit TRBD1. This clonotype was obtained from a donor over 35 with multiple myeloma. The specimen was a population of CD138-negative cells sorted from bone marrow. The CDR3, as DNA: TGCAGCGTTGCTCCGGGGACAGGTAGGACTGAGCAGTACTTC. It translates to CSVAPGTGRTEQYF.